Sequencing of this T cell receptor (beta chain) was carried out in a study of shared clonotypes between healthy human individuals. Study-wide context: CD4 naive and memory got three plates each, CD8 naive two, CD8 memory one. Points from the study as a whole: Shared clonotypes: 4.5% to 5% naive CD4, under 4% naive CD8, 2.3% memory CD4, approximately 0.37% memory CD8. In general, naive subsets displayed greater estimated richness than memory subsets did.

This clone was recorded once. Its antigen is not known. The repertoire was sequenced with immunoSEQ multiplex PCR; TCRdb's copy has only in-frame clones and lacks some. This table has about 2,100,000 clones, roughly 91% appearing once. The CDR3 length is 20 residues. Germline CDR1 reads MGHRA; CDR2 reads YSYEKL. Trimming took 0 bases from V and 0 from J, leaving 23 bases between them. Positively selected for CCR7, the CD45RO-negative cells used as naive CD8 cells excluded terminally differentiated effector memory CD45RA+ cells. Donors were Caucasian adults residing in Nashville, Tennessee, USA. This TCR came from a young man in good health. Some clones in this sample may be carry-over from other donors' samples. The source material was naive CD8+ T cells from PBMCs. The V and J genes are TRBV4-1 and TRBJ1-1, with D maybe TRBD1 (5 bases). The CDR3 loop reads CASSQDRVLGLGVMNTEAFF. The DNA for the CDR3 is TGCGCCAGCAGCCAAGATCGAGTTTTGGGACTGGGGGTGATGAACACTGAAGCTTTCTTT.